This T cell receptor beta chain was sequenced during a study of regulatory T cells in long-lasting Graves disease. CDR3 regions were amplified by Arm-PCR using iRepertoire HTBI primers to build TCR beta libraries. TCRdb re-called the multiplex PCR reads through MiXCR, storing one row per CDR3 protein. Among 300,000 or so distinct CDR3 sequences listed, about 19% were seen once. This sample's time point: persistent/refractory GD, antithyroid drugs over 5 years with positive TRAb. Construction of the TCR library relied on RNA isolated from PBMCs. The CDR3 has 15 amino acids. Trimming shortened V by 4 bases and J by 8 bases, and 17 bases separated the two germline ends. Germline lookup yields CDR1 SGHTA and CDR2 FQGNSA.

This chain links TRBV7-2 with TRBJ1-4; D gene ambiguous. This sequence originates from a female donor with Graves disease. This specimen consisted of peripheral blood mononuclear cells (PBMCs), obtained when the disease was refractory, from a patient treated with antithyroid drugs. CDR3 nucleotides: TGTGCCAGCAGCTATACGGCCATCCTAGGGGAAAAACTGTTTTTT. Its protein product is CASSYTAILGEKLFF.